These T cell receptor beta chains were read from a single sample in a study of blood T cells in healthy people across ages. TCRdb itself ran the 5' RACE reads through MiXCR, one entry per CDR3 protein. The sample lists almost 1 million distinct CDR3 sequences; about 51% were seen once. The specimen was blood. All receptors derive from an older woman in good health. Each CDR3 is given with its conserved first and last residue. A D gene is named only where the DNA matches it firmly. Clone size is stated in some rows and not others, as once, few, many or a class when expanded.

D	size	V	J	DNA	CDR3
TRBD2	few	TRBV20-1	TRBJ2-5	TGCAGTGCTAGAGAGGGCGGGAGGCTTTGGGAGCAGTACTTC	CSAREGGRLWEQYF
TRBD1	-	TRBV2	TRBJ1-5	TGTGCCAGCAACTTGGACAGGTGGGATCAGCCCCAGCATTTT	CASNLDRWDQPQHF
TRBD2	-	TRBV24-1	TRBJ2-1	TGTGCCACCAGTTCTATCAGACGGGGGGGTTCCTATAATGAGCAGTTCTTC	CATSSIRRGGSYNEQFF
TRBD1	-	TRBV5-1	TRBJ2-7	TGCGCCACCACTCCCGGGACAGGCACCTACGAGCAGTACTTC	CATTPGTGTYEQYF
-	-	TRBV6-1	TRBJ1-5	TGTGTCAGCAGTGTCTTAGGTGGCAGGACGGCCGGGAATCAGCCCCAGCATTTT	CVSSVLGGRTAGNQPQHF
TRBD1	-	TRBV20-1	TRBJ2-7	TGCAGTGTTCAGACAGGGGGGGACTACGAGCAGTACTTC	CSVQTGGDYEQYF
TRBD1	-	TRBV18	TRBJ2-5	TGTGCCAGCTCACCGCGCACCGGGACAGGGGCAGAAGAGCAGTACTTC	CASSPRTGTGAEEQYF
-	-	TRBV5-1	TRBJ2-3	TGCGCCAGCAGCTTGTTAGCCACCCCTAGCACAGATACGCAGTATTTT	CASSLLATPSTDTQYF
-	-	TRBV29-1	TRBJ2-3	TGCAGCGTAGTGGACGCCCCGACGCAGTATTTT	CSVVDAPTQYF
-	-	TRBV6-5	TRBJ2-5	TGTGCCAGCAGTATGGTTCGGGGGAACCAAGAGACCCAGTACTTC	CASSMVRGNQETQYF
-	few	TRBV2	TRBJ2-1	TGTGCCAGCGCCAGGGATAGCTACTATGAGCAGTTCTTC	CASARDSYYEQFF
TRBD2	-	TRBV9	TRBJ2-3	TGTGCCAGCAGCGGCGGGGCTAGCGGATACACAGATACGCAGTATTTT	CASSGGASGYTDTQYF
-	few	TRBV3-1	TRBJ2-1	TGTGCCAGCAGCCAAGAAGTGGTATTCAATGAGCAGTTCTTC	CASSQEVVFNEQFF
-	few	TRBV28	TRBJ2-1	TGTGCCAGCAGTCCCGGGGGTCCTCTTACTAATTACAATGAGCAGTTCTTC	CASSPGGPLTNYNEQFF
-	-	TRBV28	TRBJ2-7	TGTGCCAGCAGTTTAGGCGGGATGGCTACCTACGAGCAGTACTTC	CASSLGGMATYEQYF
-	-	TRBV30	TRBJ2-5	TGTGCCTGGAGTACCCGGGGGACCGAGACCCAGTACTTC	CAWSTRGTETQYF
-	-	TRBV4-2	TRBJ1-5	TGTGCCGGCAGCTCACCGAGGCGGGAACAGCTCCACGAGCCCCAGCATTTT	CAGSSPRREQLHEPQHF
-	once	TRBV28	TRBJ2-7	TGTGCCAGCAGTTTTACGCCTTCCTACGAGCAGTACTTC	CASSFTPSYEQYF
-	few	TRBV11-1	TRBJ2-5	TGTGCCAGCAGCCAGCCCCGGGGTTACCAAGAGACCCAGTACTTC	CASSQPRGYQETQYF
-	few	TRBV5-1	TRBJ1-2	TGCGCCAGCAGCGTAAATCAGGGTCTTGACTATGGCTACACCTTC	CASSVNQGLDYGYTF
TRBD1	few	TRBV29-1	TRBJ2-1	TGCAGCATGACAGGGACCTACAATGAGCAGTTCTTC	CSMTGTYNEQFF
-	few	TRBV4-3	TRBJ2-1	TGCGCCAGCAGCCAAGATCGAGGGGGGAGCTCCTACAATGAGCAGTTCTTC	CASSQDRGGSSYNEQFF
TRBD2	-	TRBV6-1	TRBJ2-3	TGTGCCAGCGTTAGCGGGAGGTACACAGATACGCAGTATTTT	CASVSGRYTDTQYF
TRBD2	few	TRBV5-6	TRBJ2-1	TGTGCCAGCAGCCGTTCACTAGCGGGTGAGCAGTTCTTC	CASSRSLAGEQFF
TRBD2	few	TRBV7-9	TRBJ2-1	TGTGCCAGCAGCCCTCGAGGTCCAATGGGACTAGCGGGAGTGGATGAGCAGTTCTTC	CASSPRGPMGLAGVDEQFF
TRBD2	-	TRBV6-1	TRBJ2-7	TGTGCCAGCAGTGAAGGGGGACGGGGAGGGTACTACAATGAGCAGTACTTC	CASSEGGRGGYYNEQYF
TRBD1	-	TRBV7-2	TRBJ1-2	TGTGCCAGCAGCTCGCCACAGGGGGGCTATGGCCACACCTTC	CASSSPQGGYGHTF
-	-	TRBV29-1	TRBJ1-1	TGCAGCGTTGTGGCTTCTTCTGCTAGACTCGGCGGGATATTAATGAACACTGAAGCTTTCTTT	CSVVASSARLGGILMNTEAFF
-	-	TRBV29-1	TRBJ2-3	TGCAGCGTTGCGGTCCTCACAGATACGCAGTATTTT	CSVAVLTDTQYF
-	-	TRBV5-5	TRBJ2-1	TGTGCCAGCAGCGTCTTTGACTCCGCCGGCGAGCAGTTCTTC	CASSVFDSAGEQFF
TRBD2	few	TRBV20-1	TRBJ2-7	TGCAGTGCCTATAACCTAGCGGGAGGACAATACGAGCAGTACTTC	CSAYNLAGGQYEQYF
-	-	TRBV27	TRBJ2-1	TGTGCCAGCAGCCGACCGGTGGGAGGAACCTACAATGAGCAGTTCTTC	CASSRPVGGTYNEQFF
-	few	TRBV29-1	TRBJ1-2	TGCAGCGTCGGGAGACTTACACAGGTCGCGTATGGCTACACCTTC	CSVGRLTQVAYGYTF
TRBD2	-	TRBV11-2	TRBJ2-7	TGTGCCAGCAGCTTCCTAGCGGGATCCCTTAAGATCGAGCAGTACTTC	CASSFLAGSLKIEQYF